This TCR beta chain was recovered during a study of blood T cell repertoires in COVID-19. About the research overall: Samples taken during acute and convalescent COVID-19 were collected in the United States, Italy and Spain. Sources were T cells, B-cell-depleted T cells, or PBMCs; the material itself was cDNA or gDNA.

Per the authors' pipeline: Amplifying reference gene primers gave estimates of nucleated cell counts. TCRdb's table, derived via immunoSEQ multiplex PCR, lists solely in-frame clones and lacks some. V and J calls plus clone size are reproduced from that table; the DNA served to infer D and trimming. Here the sample spans a few hundred thousand clones, 89% being singletons. This TCR came from a woman in her thirties or forties who had recovered from COVID-19. The specimen was peripheral blood.

CDR3 sequence reads: CASSLPSRTDTQYF. CDR3 nucleotide sequence: TGTGCCAGCAGTCTACCTTCACGCACAGATACGCAGTATTTT. V and J are TRBV28 and TRBJ2-3; the D is unclear. The CDR3 totals 14 residues. Germline lookup yields CDR1 MDHEN and CDR2 SYDVKM. V lost 5 bases, J lost 1 base, and 10 bases lay in between. Drawing the rest from reference TRBV28 and TRBJ2-3, the complete variable domain is DVKVTQSSRYLVKRTGEKVFLECVQDMDHENMFWYRQDPGLGLRLIYFSYDVKMKEKGDIPEGYSVSREKKERFSLILESASTNQTSMYLCASSLPSRTDTQYFGPGTRLTVL.